The rows below give T cell receptor beta chains drawn from one sample of a study of T cells in Graves' hyperthyroidism and ophthalmopathy. MiXCR, run by TCRdb on the multiplex PCR reads, gives a single entry per CDR3 protein. The data contain 500,000 or so distinct CDR3 sequences, 15% to 20% of them singletons. The specimen was blood. These receptors were collected from a woman in her 30s with Graves' ophthalmopathy. Both conserved end residues are part of each CDR3. Each record gives: D gene, V gene, clone size, J gene, CDR3 DNA, CDR3 protein. The D gene is left open where the match is weak. Size is stated for part of the rows, as once, few or many counts, or as a class when the clone is expanded.

D: -
V: TRBV20-1
size: many
J: TRBJ2-5
DNA: TGCAGTGCTAGACAGATTCAAGAGACCCAGTACTTC
CDR3: CSARQIQETQYF

D: -
V: TRBV12-3/TRBV12-4
size: many
J: TRBJ2-2
DNA: TGTGCCAGCAGTTTACAGGGTGGTACCGGGGAGCTGTTTTTT
CDR3: CASSLQGGTGELFF

D: -
V: TRBV19
size: -
J: TRBJ1-5
DNA: TGTGCCAGTAAGGACACAGGGCCAAGCAATCAGCCCCAGCATTTT
CDR3: CASKDTGPSNQPQHF

D: -
V: TRBV7-2
size: many
J: TRBJ2-2
DNA: TGTGCCAGCAGCCCCAACGGGCAGGTGAACACCGGGGAGCTGTTTTTT
CDR3: CASSPNGQVNTGELFF

D: TRBD2
V: TRBV12-3/TRBV12-4
size: many
J: TRBJ2-2
DNA: TGTGCCAGCAGTTTATTAGCGGGATCCGCGAACACCGGGGAGCTGTTTTTT
CDR3: CASSLLAGSANTGELFF

D: -
V: TRBV6-1
size: -
J: TRBJ1-1
DNA: TGTGCCAGCACCAATTCGTGGGTCACTGAAGCTTTCTTT
CDR3: CASTNSWVTEAFF

D: -
V: TRBV12-3/TRBV12-4
size: -
J: TRBJ2-2
DNA: TGTGCCAGCAGCGTAGAAACTTCCGGGGAGCTGTTTTTT
CDR3: CASSVETSGELFF

D: -
V: TRBV12-3/TRBV12-4
size: few
J: TRBJ1-3
DNA: TGTGCCAGCAGTCTAGAGGCCGGGGACTCTGGAAACACCATATATTTT
CDR3: CASSLEAGDSGNTIYF

D: TRBD1
V: TRBV9
size: many
J: TRBJ2-5
DNA: TGTGCCAGCAGCGTCGGGACAGGGAAAGAGACCCAGTACTTC
CDR3: CASSVGTGKETQYF

D: -
V: TRBV29-1
size: few
J: TRBJ2-1
DNA: TGCAGCGTTTGTAAGGACATGGTCTCCTACAATGAGCAGTTCTTC
CDR3: CSVCKDMVSYNEQFF

D: TRBD2
V: TRBV7-9
size: once
J: TRBJ2-3
DNA: TGCGCCAGCAGCCACCTGGGACTAGCGGGAGGGCCTAGCACAGATACGCAGTATTTT
CDR3: CASSHLGLAGGPSTDTQYF

D: -
V: TRBV3-1
size: -
J: TRBJ1-6
DNA: TGTGCCAGCAGCCAGTTTCGTAAGGGGACCCCGACCTCTTGGAATTCACCCCTCCACTTT
CDR3: CASSQFRKGTPTSWNSPLHF

D: -
V: TRBV4-1
size: -
J: TRBJ2-5
DNA: TGCGCCAGCAGCCAGAGACACCGTGAGGTAGAGACCCAGTACTTC
CDR3: CASSQRHREVETQYF

D: TRBD2
V: TRBV30
size: many
J: TRBJ2-1
DNA: TGTGCCTGGAGTGTATCAGCGGGATTGAATGAGCAGTTCTTC
CDR3: CAWSVSAGLNEQFF

D: TRBD2
V: TRBV19
size: few
J: TRBJ2-3
DNA: TGTGCCAGTAGGCTACTAGCGGGGAACACAGATACGCAGTATTTT
CDR3: CASRLLAGNTDTQYF

D: -
V: TRBV5-1
size: -
J: TRBJ2-1
DNA: TGCGCCAGCAGCCCCTCCCAGCAGGGCGACAATGAGCAGTTCTTC
CDR3: CASSPSQQGDNEQFF

D: -
V: TRBV28
size: many
J: TRBJ2-1
DNA: TGTGCCAGCAGTCCCGGACAGTCTAATGAGCAGTTCTTC
CDR3: CASSPGQSNEQFF

D: -
V: TRBV12-3/TRBV12-4
size: many
J: TRBJ2-2
DNA: TGTGCCAGCATCCCCCGGGACCGAGAAGGAACCGGGGAGCTGTTTTTT
CDR3: CASIPRDREGTGELFF

D: -
V: TRBV5-5
size: -
J: TRBJ2-2
DNA: TGTGCCAGCAGCTTGGTGGGCACGAACACCGGGGAGCTGTTTTTT
CDR3: CASSLVGTNTGELFF